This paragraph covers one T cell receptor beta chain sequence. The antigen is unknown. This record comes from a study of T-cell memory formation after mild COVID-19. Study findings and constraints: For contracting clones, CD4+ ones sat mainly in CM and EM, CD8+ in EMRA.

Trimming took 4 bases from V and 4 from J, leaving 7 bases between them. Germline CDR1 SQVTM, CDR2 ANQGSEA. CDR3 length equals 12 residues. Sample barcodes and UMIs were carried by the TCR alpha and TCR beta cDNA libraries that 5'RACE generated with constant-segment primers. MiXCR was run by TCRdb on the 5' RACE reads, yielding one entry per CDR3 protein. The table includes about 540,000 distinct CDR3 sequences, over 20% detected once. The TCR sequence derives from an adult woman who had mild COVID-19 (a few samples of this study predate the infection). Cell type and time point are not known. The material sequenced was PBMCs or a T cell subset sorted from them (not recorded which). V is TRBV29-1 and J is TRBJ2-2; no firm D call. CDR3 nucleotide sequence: TGCAGCGTTGTCCCTGTCACCGGGGAGCTGTTTTTT. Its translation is CSVVPVTGELFF.